Each of the 7 T cell receptor beta chains below was sequenced from the same sample in a study of T cell responses to AZD1222 COVID-19 vaccine. Libraries were prepared by immunoSEQ multiplex PCR; TCRdb keeps only in-frame clonotypes and omits some of them. Of about 140,000 clones in the sample, 88% were seen once. The sequencing here drew on peripheral blood, taken 28 days after the second dose of the MenACWY control vaccine. These receptors originate from an adult who received the MenACWY meningococcal vaccine as a control.

J is TRBJ2-2 and V is TRBV28, with a possible D match to TRBD1 (6 bases). V gave up 6 bases and J gave up 6 bases, with 14 bases separating them. The germline V gene has CDR1 MDHEN and CDR2 SYDVKM. CDR3 length: 14 amino acids. The CDR3 protein is CASRNDRPPGELFF. The CDR3 DNA follows: TGTGCCAGCAGAAATGACAGGCCCCCCGGGGAGCTGTTTTTT.

The chain couples TRBV12-3 or TRBV12-4 to TRBJ2-7, with a possible D match to TRBD1 (6 bases). The CDR3 runs to 13 residues. Trimming removed 3 bases from V and 2 bases from J, with 8 bases in between. The CDR3 protein is CASSLNRAYEQYF. CDR3 nucleotides: TGTGCCAGCAGTTTGAACAGGGCCTACGAGCAGTACTTC.

This chain connects TRBV28 to TRBJ2-7; 7 bases match TRBD2. The CDR3 runs 17 residues. Germline CDR1 MDHEN, CDR2 SYDVKM. The V gene end was trimmed by 4 bases and the J gene end by 5 bases; junction bases not matched to a gene: 17. CDR3 sequence: CASSSTRLAGVLHEQYF. The CDR3 DNA is TGTGCCAGCAGTTCCACACGTCTCGCGGGAGTATTGCACGAGCAGTACTTC. The full variable domain, rest sourced from reference TRBV28 and TRBJ2-7, is DVKVTQSSRYLVKRTGEKVFLECVQDMDHENMFWYRQDPGLGLRLIYFSYDVKMKEKGDIPEGYSVSREKKERFSLILESASTNQTSMYLCASSSTRLAGVLHEQYFGPGTRLTVT.

The chain links TRBV20-1 to TRBJ2-1; 8 positions agree with TRBD1. The CDR3 extends over 13 amino acids. V lost 3 bases to trimming and J lost 6 bases; unmatched junction nucleotides: 4. The germline CDR1 and CDR2 sequences are DFQATT and SNEGSKA (reference sequence). The CDR3 loop is CSASGDRFNEQFF. Here the CDR3 DNA reads TGCAGTGCTAGTGGGGACAGGTTCAATGAGCAGTTCTTC.

The V gene is TRBV5-1, the J gene TRBJ2-2; the D is unclear. CDR1 is SGHRS, CDR2 YFSETQ, per germline. V was shortened by 0 bases and J by 3 bases, with 15 bases between the two germline ends. This CDR3 has 17 amino acids. The CDR3 DNA is TGCGCCAGCAGCTTGGAATTAGCCTATCGTGACACCGGGGAGCTGTTTTTT. Translated, it gives CASSLELAYRDTGELFF.

The rearrangement uses TRBV30 and TRBJ1-2; 12 nucleotides match TRBD1. V lost 5 bases and J lost 7; bases outside the gene matches: 2. CDR3 length: 12 residues. Germline loops: CDR1 GTSNPN, CDR2 SVGIG (reference sequence). CDR3 coding DNA: TGTGCCTGGGGGACAGGGGGCGGTGGCTACACCTTC. Encoded protein: CAWGTGGGGYTF.

The chain carries TRBV18 and TRBJ2-7; D is perhaps TRBD1 (7 bases). Deletions cut 3 bases from V and 4 bases from J, with 13 bases between. CDR3 size: 14 residues. The germline CDR1 and CDR2 sequences are KGHSH and LQKENI. The CDR3 protein is CASSPPTGRYEQYF. The CDR3 DNA sequence: TGTGCCAGCTCACCCCCGACAGGGAGGTACGAGCAGTACTTC.